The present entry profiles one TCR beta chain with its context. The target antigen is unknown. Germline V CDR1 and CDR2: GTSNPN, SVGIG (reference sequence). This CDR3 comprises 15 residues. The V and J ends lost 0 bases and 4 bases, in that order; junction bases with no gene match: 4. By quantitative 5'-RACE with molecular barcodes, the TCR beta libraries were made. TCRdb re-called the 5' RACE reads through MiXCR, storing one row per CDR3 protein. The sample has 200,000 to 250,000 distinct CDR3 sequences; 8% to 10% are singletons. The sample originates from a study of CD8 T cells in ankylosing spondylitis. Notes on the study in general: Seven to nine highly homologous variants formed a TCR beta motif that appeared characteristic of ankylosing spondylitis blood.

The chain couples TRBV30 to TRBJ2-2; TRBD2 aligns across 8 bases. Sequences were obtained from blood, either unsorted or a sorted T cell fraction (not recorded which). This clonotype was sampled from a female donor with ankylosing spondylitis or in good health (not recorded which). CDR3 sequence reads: CAWSVPAGATGELFF. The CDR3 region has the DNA TGTGCCTGGAGTGTACCAGCGGGAGCCACCGGGGAGCTGTTTTTT. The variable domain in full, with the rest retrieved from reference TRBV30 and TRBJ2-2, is SQTIHQWPATLVQPVGSPLSLECTVEGTSNPNLYWYRQAAGRGLQLLFYSVGIGQISSEVPQNLSASRPQDRQFILSSKKLLLSDSGFYLCAWSVPAGATGELFFGEGSRLTVL.